This entry lists 24 T cell receptor beta chains sequenced from one sample in a study of blood T cell repertoires in COVID-19 (dated by TCRdb to 2018 to 2021). The method was the immunoSEQ multiplex PCR assay. TCRdb limited this immuneACCESS table to in-frame rearrangements with V and J called. A share of clones is missing; checked studies link under half to unresolved V genes, and the rest is unexplained. Across this sample there are 240,000 or so clones, with around nine tenths seen only once. Clones ranked in the top ten supply 0.95% to 1% of the sample. The sample consisted of peripheral blood. These receptor sequences come from a woman in her thirties or forties who had recovered from COVID-19.

This chain uses TRBV5-4 with TRBJ1-2, with D unresolved. This CDR3 has 14 residues. CDR1 SGHNT and CDR2 YYREEE come from the germline V gene (reference sequence). Between the trimmed V and J ends, which lost 3 bases and 2 bases, there was a span of 11 bases. The CDR3 DNA is TGTGCCAGCAGCTCACAAACCGGGAACTATGGCTACACCTTC. Residues: CASSSQTGNYGYTF.

The chain uses TRBV7-9 and TRBJ2-7; 10 bases are shared with TRBD1. V trimming: 5 bases; J trimming: 6 bases; junction bases outside the gene matches: 7. The germline V gene encodes CDR1 SEHNR and CDR2 FQNEAQ (reference sequence). The CDR3 runs to 14 residues. The CDR3 loop reads CASSTRDRGSEQYF. Here the CDR3 DNA reads TGTGCCAGCAGCACCAGGGACAGGGGTTCCGAGCAGTACTTC.

CDR3 protein: CASSFGTRETQYF. The CDR3 nucleotides read TGTGCCAGTAGTTTCGGGACTCGGGAGACCCAGTACTTC. The rearrangement joins TRBV19 to TRBJ2-5, with D perhaps matching TRBD2 (6 bases). The V gene's germline CDR1 is LNHDA and CDR2 SQIVND (reference sequence). This CDR3 is built from 13 residues. Trimming left V 5 bases short and J 5 bases short, with 12 bases between.

This chain links TRBV7-2 with TRBJ2-5, with 8 bases lining up with TRBD2. Germline lookup yields CDR1 SGHTA and CDR2 FQGNSA. CDR3 length equals 15 residues. V lost 1 base, J lost 4 bases, and 5 bases stayed unmatched. The DNA for the CDR3 is TGTGCCAGCAGCTTAGGTGGGGCGGGGGGAGAGACCCAGTACTTC. Protein sequence: CASSLGGAGGETQYF.

V gene TRBV7-9 combines with J gene TRBJ2-3, with D perhaps matching TRBD1 (6 bases). In germline, CDR1 is SEHNR, CDR2 FQNEAQ (reference sequence). The CDR3 sequence is 15 residues long. The V and J ends lost 3 bases and 0 bases respectively, with 10 bases between them. CDR3 DNA: TGTGCCAGCAGCTTCGGACAGACTAGCACAGATACGCAGTATTTT. This gives the protein CASSFGQTSTDTQYF.

The chain joins TRBV7-6 to TRBJ2-1, with D possibly matching TRBD2 (6 bases). The germline V gene encodes CDR1 SGHVS and CDR2 FNYEAQ. The CDR3 runs to 16 residues. V lost 5 bases, J lost 4 bases, and 18 bases lay in between. CDR3 bases: TGTGCCAGCAGCCCTACCGGGGGAGTGGGTTACAATGAGCAGTTCTTC. Residues: CASSPTGGVGYNEQFF.

This clone was counted a few times. This sequence joins TRBV6-2 or TRBV6-3 and TRBJ2-7; TRBD2 matches at 9 bases. Germline V lookup: CDR1 MNHEY, CDR2 SVGEGT. V gave up 6 bases and J gave up 5 bases; unmatched junction bases: 11. This CDR3 region has 15 residues. The CDR3 region is CASSRYSGSAHEQYF. The CDR3 bases are TGTGCCAGCAGCCGATATAGCGGGAGTGCTCACGAGCAGTACTTC.

The rearrangement links TRBV4-3 to TRBJ2-7, with 8 bases matching TRBD2. The germline V gene encodes CDR1 LGHNA and CDR2 YSLEER. Unmatched junction bases numbered 5, after V lost 3 bases and J lost 1 base. The CDR3 spans 15 residues. CDR3 region: CASSHAPGGSYEQYF. The CDR3 coding sequence is TGCGCCAGCAGCCACGCCCCGGGGGGGTCCTACGAGCAGTACTTC.

This chain connects TRBV9 to TRBJ1-5; TRBD1 is a possible D gene (5 bases). The CDR3 runs to 13 residues. The V end lost 3 bases, the J end lost 6 bases, and 10 bases lay between the germline ends. Per germline, CDR1 SGDLS and CDR2 YYNGEE. CDR3 in DNA: TGTGCCAGCAGCGGGGAGGGGTTTCAGCCCCAGCATTTT. It translates to CASSGEGFQPQHF.

The chain recombines TRBV11-2 with TRBJ1-1; no reliable D call. V lost 5 bases, J lost 1 base, and 11 bases lay in between. Looked up from germline, CDR1 is SGHAT and CDR2 is FQNNGV. This CDR3 is built from 14 residues. CDR3 DNA sequence: TGTGCCAGCAGCCCTCTCCTTCGGAACACTGAAGCTTTCTTT. The encoded protein is CASSPLLRNTEAFF.

V is TRBV30 and J is TRBJ1-5, with D possibly matching TRBD1 (5 bases). The CDR3 covers 14 residues. The ends were cut back, 0 bases at V and 9 bases at J, with 15 bases in the middle. From germline, CDR1 is GTSNPN and CDR2 SVGIG (reference sequence). In nucleotides, the CDR3 is TGTGCCTGGAGTGTGGGGGGGGGTGCTCGGCCCCAGCATTTT. This encodes CAWSVGGGARPQHF.

Details on this clone: The sample contains more than one DNA sequence encoding this CDR3. This chain connects TRBV7-9 to TRBJ1-2; no clear D gene. Per germline, CDR1 SEHNR and CDR2 FQNEAQ (reference sequence). CDR3 length: 12 residues. The ends were cut back, 2 bases at V and 4 bases at J, with 5 bases in the middle. CDR3 nucleotides: TGTGCCAGCAGCTTACGGAGCTATGGCTACACCTTC. This sequence encodes CASSLRSYGYTF.

J is TRBJ2-7 and V is TRBV18, with 10 positions matching TRBD2. The CDR3 loop spans 15 amino acids. Germline assignment: CDR1 KGHSH and CDR2 LQKENI. The trim removed 3 bases at V and 1 base at J, leaving 3 bases unmatched. For the CDR3, the DNA is TGTGCCAGCTCACCCAAAGCGGGAGGGTCCTACGAGCAGTACTTC. This encodes CASSPKAGGSYEQYF.

The CDR3 coding sequence is TGTGCCAGCAGCTCAAGTTTTTCCCTATTCGACGAGCAGTACTTC. Residues: CASSSSFSLFDEQYF. The chain recombines TRBV7-8 with TRBJ2-7; no reliable D call. CDR1 and CDR2 (germline): SGHVS, FQNEAQ. V was shortened by 4 bases and J by 5 bases, with 18 bases between the two germline ends. The CDR3 consists of 15 residues.

V and J are TRBV2 and TRBJ2-2, with 9 positions matching TRBD1. The CDR3 contains 15 residues. Germline V gene lookup returns CDR1 SNHLY and CDR2 FYNNEI. V lost 6 bases to trimming and J lost 5 bases; unmatched junction nucleotides: 7. This CDR3 is CASRAQGARTGELFF. CDR3 in DNA: TGTGCCAGCAGGGCACAGGGGGCGAGGACCGGGGAGCTGTTTTTT.

This clone was picked up one time. V is TRBV4-2 and J is TRBJ2-7; TRBD2 matches 7 bases. V was clipped by 4 bases and J by 2 bases; unmatched bases: 5. CDR1 is LGHNA, CDR2 YNFKEQ, per germline. This CDR3 is 14 amino acids long. CDR3 DNA: TGTGCCAGCAGCCGGGGGGGACCCCCCTACGAGCAGTACTTC. As protein: CASSRGGPPYEQYF.

CDR3 sequence reads: CASSASYGYTF. In nucleotides, the CDR3 is TGTGCCAGTAGTGCCAGCTATGGCTACACCTTC. The chain carries TRBV19 and TRBJ1-2; no reliable D call. CDR1 is LNHDA, CDR2 SQIVND, per germline (reference sequence). Trimming stripped 5 bases from V and 4 bases from J, with 5 bases between. The CDR3 sequence is 11 residues long.

This sequence joins TRBV10-2 and TRBJ2-3; TRBD2 matches 7 bases. V gave up 3 bases and J gave up 4 bases; unmatched junction bases: 10. Per germline, CDR1 WSHSY and CDR2 SAAADI. The CDR3 contains 16 residues. The CDR3 region is CASSDLGREYADTQYF. The CDR3 bases are TGCGCCAGCAGTGATTTGGGGCGGGAGTATGCAGATACGCAGTATTTT.

The V and J genes are TRBV27 and TRBJ2-7; D is possibly TRBD1 (6 bases). The CDR3 covers 14 residues. Trimming took off 5 bases at V and 0 bases at J, with 11 bases between the two ends. The germline CDR1 and CDR2 sequences are MNHEY and SMNVEV (reference sequence). CDR3 residues: CASSPMDSSYEQYF. CDR3 DNA sequence: TGTGCCAGCAGTCCGATGGACAGCTCCTACGAGCAGTACTTC.

V and J are TRBV30 and TRBJ2-2, with D possibly being TRBD2 (5 bases). V was clipped by 1 base and J by 6 bases, with 6 bases between them. The CDR3 is 12 residues long. Per the germline V gene, CDR1 is GTSNPN and CDR2 is SVGIG (reference sequence). CDR3: CAWSGRAGELFF. CDR3 nucleotides: TGTGCCTGGAGTGGGCGGGCCGGGGAGCTGTTTTTT.

The V and J genes are TRBV5-6 and TRBJ1-2, with D possibly being TRBD1 (5 bases). The ends were cut back, 0 bases at V and 8 bases at J, with 11 bases in the middle. The CDR3 covers 13 residues. Germline loops: CDR1 SGHDT, CDR2 YYEEEE. The CDR3 nucleotides read TGTGCCAGCAGCTTGGGGGGCGGCTTGGGCTACACCTTC. This encodes CASSLGGGLGYTF.

The chain employs TRBV6-5 and TRBJ2-3; TRBD2 matches 9 bases. The CDR3 has 16 residues. The germline V gene has CDR1 MNHEY and CDR2 SVGAGI. Trimming at V came to 0 bases and at J to 4 bases, leaving 5 bases not matched to a gene. CDR3 region: CASSYSAGGGADTQYF. DNA for the CDR3: TGTGCCAGCAGTTACTCGGCGGGAGGGGGGGCAGATACGCAGTATTTT.

This chain joins TRBV6-2 or TRBV6-3 and TRBJ2-7; 8 nucleotides line up with TRBD2. The CDR3 contains 15 residues. V trimming: 0 bases; J trimming: 4 bases; junction bases outside the gene matches: 5. Germline CDR1 and CDR2: MNHEY and SVGEGT. This chain's CDR3 is CASSYSRGAGYEQYF. CDR3 sequence (DNA): TGTGCCAGCAGTTACTCGCGGGGGGCCGGGTACGAGCAGTACTTC.

The chain recombines TRBV6-2 or TRBV6-3 with TRBJ2-7; a weak D match, TRBD1 (6 bases). The CDR3 covers 17 residues. Germline CDR1 and CDR2: MNHEY and SVGEGT. The V end lost 0 bases, the J end lost 2 bases, and 17 bases lay between the germline ends. CDR3 amino acids: CASSYSSWGLQTYEQYF. CDR3 in DNA: TGTGCCAGCAGTTACTCGAGTTGGGGGCTTCAAACCTACGAGCAGTACTTC.